The 24 T cell receptor beta chains below were found in one sample sequenced in a study of control samples from healthy donors and cancer patients. The table came from immunoSEQ multiplex PCR; TCRdb's copy has only in-frame clones and leaves some out. The sample consists of about 170,000 clones, over 85% of them appearing once. Sequenced sample: blood. The receptor source for this set is a young man in good health.

V and J are TRBV9 and TRBJ2-3; 9 positions match TRBD2. The germline gives CDR1 SGDLS, CDR2 YYNGEE. The CDR3 spans 17 residues. V shed 0 bases and J 0 bases; nucleotides not matched to a gene: 5. The CDR3 is CASSVDSGSGSTDTQYF. The CDR3 DNA is TGTGCCAGCAGCGTAGATAGCGGGAGTGGGAGCACAGATACGCAGTATTTT.

The rearrangement links TRBV28 to TRBJ1-1; D ambiguous. V was trimmed by 6 bases and J by 0 bases, leaving 8 bases between them. Germline V gene lookup returns CDR1 MDHEN and CDR2 SYDVKM. This CDR3 is built from 13 residues. CDR3 sequence: CASRRDLNTEAFF. For the CDR3, the DNA is TGTGCCAGCAGAAGGGATTTGAACACTGAAGCTTTCTTT.

This clone came up many times. This sample also contains other DNA sequences that code for the same CDR3. The J gene is TRBJ1-1, the V gene TRBV6-5; D ambiguous. Trimming pared 0 bases from V and 1 base from J, leaving 9 bases between. Germline assignment: CDR1 MNHEY and CDR2 SVGAGI. The CDR3 is 15 residues long. The CDR3 DNA reads TGTGCCAGCAGTTACTCACCGGGGAGGAACACTGAAGCTTTCTTT. It codes for CASSYSPGRNTEAFF.

The genes are TRBV18 and TRBJ1-4; D unclear. Germline CDR1 KGHSH, CDR2 LQKENI. This CDR3 comprises 14 residues. V lost 5 bases, J lost 5 bases, and 12 bases lay in between. CDR3 DNA: TGTGCCAGCTCATCGGGATCACTCAATGAAAAACTGTTTTTT. Its translation is CASSSGSLNEKLFF.

The chain joins TRBV6-6 to TRBJ1-1, with 11 bases lining up with TRBD1. CDR3 length: 16 amino acids. CDR1 MNHNY and CDR2 SVGAGI come from the germline V gene (reference sequence). Unmatched junction bases numbered 9, after V lost 6 bases and J lost 3 bases. The CDR3 sequence: CASRRTGGSQDTEAFF. The CDR3 coding sequence is TGTGCCAGCAGGCGGACAGGGGGCAGTCAGGACACTGAAGCTTTCTTT.

J is TRBJ2-5 and V is TRBV7-8; D not resolved. This CDR3 has 15 residues. Germline V lookup: CDR1 SGHVS, CDR2 FQNEAQ. Trimming pared 1 base from V and 0 bases from J, leaving 9 bases between. CDR3 sequence: CASSLEGSDQETQYF. The CDR3 coding sequence is TGTGCCAGCAGCTTAGAGGGCTCGGACCAAGAGACCCAGTACTTC.

The rearrangement links TRBV28 to TRBJ2-2; D may be TRBD1 (6 bases). V dropped 6 bases and J dropped 1 base, with 12 bases sitting between them. Per germline, CDR1 MDHEN and CDR2 SYDVKM. The CDR3 covers 15 residues. The CDR3, as DNA: TGTGCCAGCAGCCGAGGACAGCTGAACACCGGGGAGCTGTTTTTT. Its protein product is CASSRGQLNTGELFF.

A single count supports this clone. The J gene is TRBJ1-2, the V gene TRBV7-9; the D is unclear. The germline V and J ends were trimmed by 1 base and 3 bases, with 12 bases remaining between them. Germline assignment: CDR1 SEHNR and CDR2 FQNEAQ (reference sequence). This CDR3 region has 15 residues. DNA of the CDR3: TGTGCCAGCAGCTTAGAGAGGCTCCCGGACTATGGCTACACCTTC. Its protein product is CASSLERLPDYGYTF.

The chain recombines TRBV6-1 with TRBJ1-3; D is ambiguous. This CDR3 has 16 amino acids. The germline V gene encodes CDR1 MNHNS and CDR2 SASEGT. V shed 0 bases and J shed 0 bases, with 9 bases lying between them. CDR3 protein: CASSEAAFFSGNTIYF. DNA of the CDR3: TGTGCCAGCAGTGAAGCGGCGTTCTTCTCTGGAAACACCATATATTTT.

The J gene is TRBJ1-1, the V gene TRBV5-1; D is perhaps TRBD1 (5 bases). The germline V gene has CDR1 SGHRS and CDR2 YFSETQ. The CDR3 is made up of 14 amino acids. V lost 2 bases and J 0 bases, leaving 8 bases between the germline ends. The CDR3 DNA is TGCGCCAGCAGCTTTACAGGAGTGAACACTGAAGCTTTCTTT. This codes for CASSFTGVNTEAFF.

V usage is TRBV14 and J usage is TRBJ1-3; D uncertain. V lost 1 base to trimming and J lost 4 bases, with 5 bases between them. The germline gives CDR1 SGHDN, CDR2 FVKESK. This CDR3 is built from 13 residues. This chain's CDR3 is CASSQGTGNTIYF. In DNA, the CDR3 is TGTGCCAGCAGCCAAGGGACCGGAAACACCATATATTTT.

Comment on this clone: This same CDR3 is encoded by further DNA sequences in the sample. This chain connects TRBV7-8 to TRBJ2-1; the match to TRBD2 covers 8 bases. J was trimmed by 2 bases and V by 2 bases; bases with no gene match: 2. There are 15 residues in the CDR3. Germline values: CDR1 SGHVS, CDR2 FQNEAQ. The CDR3 here is CASSLSGGTYNEQFF. CDR3 bases: TGTGCCAGCAGCTTATCGGGGGGGACCTACAATGAGCAGTTCTTC.

This chain joins TRBV24-1 and TRBJ1-2; D is undetermined. Trimming took off 4 bases at V and 10 bases at J, with 12 bases between the two ends. The CDR3 totals 12 residues. Germline V gives CDR1 KGHDR, CDR2 SFDVKD. CDR3 loop: CATSDYRANYTF. The DNA of the CDR3 is TGTGCCACCAGTGACTATAGAGCGAACTACACCTTC.

J is TRBJ1-2 and V is TRBV20-1, with 7 nucleotides matching TRBD1. The ends lost 3 bases at V and 7 bases at J; junction bases unmatched: 5. This CDR3 is 12 amino acids long. The germline CDR1 and CDR2 sequences are DFQATT and SNEGSKA (reference sequence). The CDR3 is CSASLGDSGYTF. CDR3 in DNA: TGCAGTGCTAGTCTTGGGGACAGTGGCTACACCTTC.

Comments on this clone: This sample includes further DNA sequences coding for the same CDR3. This rearrangement joins TRBV4-1 to TRBJ1-2; 10 bases map to TRBD1. CDR3 size: 15 residues. Germline V gene sequence: CDR1 MGHRA, CDR2 YSYEKL. The ends lost 0 bases at V and 4 bases at J; junction bases unmatched: 2. This CDR3 is CASSQEGQGSYGYTF. Here the CDR3 DNA reads TGCGCCAGCAGCCAAGAGGGACAGGGGAGCTATGGCTACACCTTC.

This clone was found once. The rearrangement joins TRBV5-1 to TRBJ2-1; 8 nucleotides match TRBD2. Unmatched junction bases numbered 7, after V lost 5 bases and J lost 9 bases. Per the germline V gene, CDR1 is SGHRS and CDR2 is YFSETQ. This CDR3 region has 13 residues. The CDR3, as DNA: TGCGCCAGCAGTTTAGCGGGGATTAGTGAGCAGTTCTTC. Its protein is CASSLAGISEQFF.

This clone showed up just once. J is TRBJ2-7 and V is TRBV7-7, with 7 bases fitting TRBD2. The DNA end favors TRBJ2-1, so the J call may be wrong. Germline CDR1 SSHAT, CDR2 FNYEAQ (reference sequence). The CDR3 contains 13 residues. CDR3 protein: CASSESPGLQQFF. CDR3 in DNA: TGTGCCAGCAGCGAATCCCCGGGACTACAGCAGTTCTTC.

The rearrangement uses TRBV28 and TRBJ2-1; TRBD2 matches at 12 bases. V lost 5 bases to trimming and J lost 7 bases; unmatched junction nucleotides: 6. This CDR3 spans 15 amino acids. CDR1 is MDHEN and CDR2 is SYDVKM in the germline V gene. The CDR3 nucleotides are TGTGCCAGCAGTCCTACCGGGACTAGCGGGAATGAGCAGTTCTTC. Translating it yields CASSPTGTSGNEQFF. The whole variable domain, remainder taken from reference TRBV28 and TRBJ2-1, is DVKVTQSSRYLVKRTGEKVFLECVQDMDHENMFWYRQDPGLGLRLIYFSYDVKMKEKGDIPEGYSVSREKKERFSLILESASTNQTSMYLCASSPTGTSGNEQFFGPGTRLTVL.

The chain is built from TRBV11-2 and TRBJ1-5, with a possible D match to TRBD1 (6 bases). CDR1 SGHAT and CDR2 FQNNGV come from the germline V gene. CDR3 length: 16 amino acids. Trimming left V 0 bases short and J 5 bases short, with 14 bases between. The CDR3 protein is CASSLDLGGGDQPQHF. CDR3 DNA sequence: TGTGCCAGCAGCTTAGATCTTGGAGGGGGTGATCAGCCCCAGCATTTT.

The rearrangement joins TRBV7-6 to TRBJ2-1; TRBD2 matches at 8 bases. Per germline, CDR1 SGHVS and CDR2 FNYEAQ. The V segment lost 0 bases and the J segment 5 bases; nucleotides outside the gene matches: 6. This CDR3 contains 16 residues. In DNA form, the CDR3 reads TGTGCCAGCAGCTTAGCGGGTAGCGGGGAAAACAATGAGCAGTTCTTC. Translated: CASSLAGSGENNEQFF.

The chain has TRBV11-2 and TRBJ2-1; D unresolved. The CDR3 totals 16 residues. V was pared by 6 bases and J by 1 base, with 16 bases between. The V gene's germline CDR1 is SGHAT and CDR2 FQNNGV. CDR3 region: CASSLLGSRSYNEQFF. The DNA of the CDR3 is TGTGCCAGCAGTTTGCTAGGGTCCCGATCCTACAATGAGCAGTTCTTC.

The rearrangement joins TRBV6-5 to TRBJ1-2, with 10 bases that match TRBD1. V lost 3 bases, J lost 5 bases, and 3 bases stayed unmatched. CDR1 and CDR2 (germline): MNHEY, SVGAGI. The CDR3 is made up of 14 amino acids. The CDR3 DNA sequence: TGTGCCAGCAGTTATAAGGACAGGGGGTATGGCTACACCTTC. Protein sequence: CASSYKDRGYGYTF.

The V and J genes are TRBV29-1 and TRBJ1-2; maybe TRBD1 (6 bases). Germline-derived CDR1 and CDR2 are SQVTM and ANQGSEA. The V end lost 6 bases, the J end lost 2 bases, and 10 bases lay between the germline ends. The length of the CDR3 is 12 residues. The CDR3 sequence is CSVWTVNYGYTF. The CDR3 nucleotides read TGCAGCGTGTGGACAGTAAACTATGGCTACACCTTC.

This chain uses TRBV28 with TRBJ1-2, with no clear D. V was pared by 4 bases and J by 4 bases, with 10 bases between. The CDR3 has 13 amino acids. Germline CDR1 is MDHEN and CDR2 is SYDVKM. The DNA for the CDR3 is TGTGCCAGCAGTTCCCCAACCCGCTATGGCTACACCTTC. Translated, it gives CASSSPTRYGYTF.